Given below is one T cell receptor beta chain in context. Its antigen is not yet known. One base away there is no much larger clone; base qualities are not given. Enrolling through a virtual design, the prospective study's participants ranged in age from roughly 18 to 90 years and lived across 24 United States geographic areas. Cohort assignment in the prospective study relied on participant-reported clinical history from a screening survey and a study questionnaire. A participant counted as exposed if, within 2 weeks of entering the study, that participant had been in contact with someone who had a PCR-confirmed or clinician-diagnosed COVID-19 case. Each participant in the prospective study had whole blood, serum and a nasopharyngeal or oropharyngeal swab collected by mobile phlebotomists. Over a roughly two-month period, participants in the prospective study had the option of providing additional blood draws and questionnaires. Blood samples from the prospective study were shipped frozen or at room temperature prior to DNA extraction.

TCRbeta CDR3 regions were amplified from genomic DNA using the immunoSEQ Assay, a bias-controlled multiplex PCR. In the authors' own workflow: Nucleated cell counts per sample were estimated from amplification of reference gene primers within the assay. Sequence reads were collapsed and filtered to measure the absolute abundance of every unique TCRbeta CDR3 rearrangement. For each sample, productive Simpson clonality was calculated by taking the square root of Simpson's diversity index across productive rearrangements. Imported from immuneACCESS, the table was reduced by TCRdb to in-frame sequences with V and J called. These copies leave out some clones; in studies compared against another copy, an unresolved V gene accounts for under half, and the cause of the remainder is not known. V and J calls and clone size are those listed in that table; D and trimming were worked out from the DNA. The sample has a few hundred thousand clones on record, just over 90% of them singletons. The ten largest make up roughly 0.86% of the sample.

The sample belongs to a study of blood T cell repertoires in COVID-19 (dated by TCRdb to between 2020 and 2021). Looking at the study overall: Collaborator samples came from the United States, Italy and Spain and covered acute and convalescent phases of COVID-19. Where available, HLA class I and class II types were taken from metadata supplied by the sample provider and were not determined by assay-based typing. The sample metadata nearly always contained a de-identified subject ID, COVID-19 status, age in years and sex. The material from the prospective study consisted of cDNA or gDNA derived from T cells, B-cell-depleted T cells, or PBMCs. The repertoires were released in a freely available public database intended as a resource for research on the immune response to SARS-CoV-2. The dataset comprised deeply sampled blood TCRbeta repertoires from subjects exposed to, actively infected with, or recovered from COVID-19. The samples were drawn from the first 160 participants of the ongoing ImmuneRACE study and from 1,254 subjects provided by 6 global collaborators. The paper as a whole reports these results and caveats: The amount of clinical and demographic metadata varied by source and participant and was provided uncurated.

For CDR1 and CDR2, the germline V gene (reference sequence) lists WNHNN and SYGVQD. The CDR3 has 17 amino acids, counting the end cysteine and phenylalanine. The CDR3 DNA has 51 bases and is translated from base 1. The V end gives up 2 bases and the J end 5 bases, leaving 4 bases in the junction not matched to a gene. Sequencing was performed on PBMCs or T cells enriched from blood (not recorded which). The chain employs TRBV10-1 and TRBJ2-2; 14 nucleotides in the junction match TRBD2. The receptor was isolated from a woman aged 40 to 50 who had been exposed to COVID-19. The nucleotide sequence is given as TGCGCCAGCAGTGAGGGGACTAGCGGGAGAAAAACCGGGGAGCTGTTTTTT. Its protein is CASSEGTSGRKTGELFF.